This record looks at one T cell receptor beta chain sequence and its context. Only a few counts were recorded for this clonotype. The specificity of this receptor is unknown. No much larger clone exists at a distance of one base, and base qualities are not known. This sample was sequenced with an Illumina NovaSeq 6000. TCR cDNA was synthesized by 5'RACE template switching, which introduced a universal primer site and unique molecular identifiers. cDNA synthesis was primed from both the TCR alpha and TCR beta constant segments. Libraries were amplified in two PCR steps, with sample barcodes and sequencing adapters added in the second step. Libraries were sequenced on Illumina HiSeq 2500 (2x100 bp) or NovaSeq (2x150 bp). Per the authors' processing: Demultiplexing of reads and collapsing into UMI consensus sequences were performed with MIGEC, and V(D)J alignment was carried out with MiXCR. Clonotypes responding to the vaccine were identified with edgeR on replicate PBMC samples, with the criteria of FDR below 0.01 and a log2 fold change above 5 up to day 15. Each bulk clonotype received a CD4 or CD8 identity based on whether the sequenced CD4 or CD8 repertoire contained that clonotype at higher abundance. The public reads were reanalyzed by TCRdb: fastp trimming at Q25, MiXCR alignment, in-frame beta chains only. Rows are unified per CDR3 protein, each entry keeping the most common DNA and genes. These V and J calls rely on TCRdb rather than the paper's analysis. For this sample the table gives nearly 300,000 distinct CDR3 sequences, of which approximately 10% were detected only once. Clones ranked in the top ten supply 3% to 3.5% of the sample.

CDR3 length: 16 amino acids, cysteine to phenylalanine. The read is trimmed to its CDR3 DNA, 48 bases read in frame from base 1. The junction shows trimming of 5 bases on V and 7 bases on J, and the gene matches do not reach 14 bases of it. As encoded in the germline V gene, CDR1 is SGHRS while CDR2 is YFSETQ. This record belongs to a study of T cells after yellow fever vaccination (dated by TCRdb to about 2019). About the full investigation: Libraries from fractions with low cell numbers were prepared with the SMART-Seq v4 Ultra Low Input RNA kit. To follow T-cell clones before and after primary and booster YFV17D yellow fever vaccination, bulk TCR alpha and beta repertoires were sequenced over time. Two healthy male donors, one aged 18 to 30 and one aged 30 to 39 years, were included in the cohort. Blood was collected at multiple timepoints before and after primary and secondary immunization, and bulk PBMC replicates and cell subsets were isolated. The research as a whole found: A small fraction of clonotypes showed up in both the CD4 and CD8 compartments, probably as a result of convergent recombination. After the booster, most clones that had expanded after primary vaccination were detected again (around 97% of CD4 and around nine tenths of CD8), suggesting broad maintenance of memory. FACS-sorted repertoires could contain abundant contaminating clonotypes from the bulk population, so computational filtering was required. Because the study included only a couple of donors, the extent to which the findings can be generalized is limited. The secondary T-cell response was weaker than the primary response but faster, peaking on day 5 instead of day 15.

The treatment or condition label, read with the paper, signifies: live attenuated yellow fever vaccine strain. A standard Ficoll-Paque protocol was used to isolate PBMCs from peripheral blood. Dynabeads CD4 and CD8 positive selection kits were used to isolate the CD4 and CD8 T-cell fractions. TriZol was used to extract RNA from bulk PBMCs, CD4 and CD8 fractions, and dextramer-positive and dextramer-negative fractions. Recombination joined TRBV5-1 with TRBJ2-3, with 9 junctional bases fitting TRBD1. The sample in question was CD4+ T cells sorted from PBMCs, obtained 5 days after the yellow fever booster vaccination. This clonotype was sampled from a man between 18 and 35 years old who received the YFV17D yellow fever vaccine. DNA sequence: TGCGCCAGCAGTAGAATGGGACAGGGCCTCGTGTATACGCAGTATTTT. Translation gives CASSRMGQGLVYTQYF.